These T cell receptor beta chains were read from a single sample in a study of blood T cell repertoires in COVID-19. TCRdb's table, derived via immunoSEQ multiplex PCR, lists solely in-frame clones and lacks some. The table includes about 52,000 clones, 70% to 90% detected once. Specimen: peripheral blood. The receptors were sampled from an older man with acute or convalescent COVID-19. Each CDR3 is given with its conserved first and last residue. A D gene is named only where the DNA matches it firmly. Not every row has a clone size; where given, it reads once, few, many or a size class.

>TRBV19|TRBJ2-7|TRBD2|-
TGTGCCAGTATTCATAGACTTCGAGGGGGACTAGCGGTATACGAGCAGTACTTC
CASIHRLRGGLAVYEQYF
>TRBV9|TRBJ2-5|-|-
TGTGCCAGCAGCGGGGATCCAGGGGTGGGGACCCAGTACTTC
CASSGDPGVGTQYF
>TRBV5-1|TRBJ2-6|-|-
TGCGCCAGCAGCTTGGCCTCAGGGGTGGGTGGGGCCAACGTCCTGACTTTC
CASSLASGVGGANVLTF
>TRBV24-1|TRBJ2-2|-|-
TGTGCCACCAGTGACACCGACAGCTACACCGGGGAGCTGTTTTTT
CATSDTDSYTGELFF
>TRBV20-1|TRBJ2-7|-|once
TGCAGTGCTGCCTTCGGGGACGAGCAGTACTTC
CSAAFGDEQYF
>TRBV29-1|TRBJ1-4|-|-
TGCAGCGTTGAATTAGAGGATGAAAAACTGTTTTTT
CSVELEDEKLFF
>TRBV5-1|TRBJ1-4|TRBD1|-
TGCGCCAGCAGCCAAGGACAGGGTGCAACTAATGAAAAACTGTTTTTT
CASSQGQGATNEKLFF
>TRBV2|TRBJ2-6|-|-
TGTGCCAGCACCGCGTCTCGTGGGGCCAACGTCCTGACTTTC
CASTASRGANVLTF
>TRBV19|TRBJ1-2|TRBD1|-
TGTGCCAGTAGTGGTCGGACAGGGGACGAAGTAGGCTACACCTTC
CASSGRTGDEVGYTF
>TRBV18|TRBJ2-6|-|-
TGTGCCAGCTCACAACAGAGCTCTGGGGCCAACGTCCTGACTTTC
CASSQQSSGANVLTF
>TRBV19|TRBJ2-3|TRBD2|-
TGTGCCAGTAGTATCGGGGCTAGCGGGAGAACAACGCAGTATTTT
CASSIGASGRTTQYF
>TRBV18|TRBJ1-1|-|-
TGTGCCAGCTCAGTCGGAGTGGTCGAGGCTGAAGCTTTCTTT
CASSVGVVEAEAFF
>TRBV14|TRBJ1-1|TRBD1|-
TGTGCCAGCAGCCAAGAGACAGGGCGCCCCAGCACTGAAGCTTTCTTT
CASSQETGRPSTEAFF
>TRBV11-2|TRBJ1-2|-|-
TGTGCCAGCAGCTCAGCGGGGGGTTATGGCTACACCTTC
CASSSAGGYGYTF
>TRBV18|TRBJ1-2|-|-
TGTGCCAGCTCACCTTCGACAGGCGCTTTACTGAGCTACACCTTC
CASSPSTGALLSYTF
>TRBV5-5|TRBJ1-4|-|-
TGTGCCAGCAGCTTGGATAACACAGCAACTAATGAAAAACTGTTTTTT
CASSLDNTATNEKLFF